Listed below are T cell receptor beta chains from one sample, sequenced in a study of T cell responses to AZD1222 COVID-19 vaccine. Libraries were prepared by immunoSEQ multiplex PCR; TCRdb keeps only in-frame clonotypes and omits some of them. In total, the table holds about 140,000 clones. Specimen: peripheral blood. All receptors come from an adult in good health. The CDR3 runs from the conserved cysteine through the conserved F or W. A D gene is named only where the DNA matches it firmly.

TRBJ1-1 - TRBV21-1 CASSKERGEYRTEAFF TGTGCCAGCAGCAAAGAGAGGGGCGAGTATAGAACTGAAGCTTTCTTT
TRBJ1-1 - TRBV4-1 CASSQTQGGWTEAFF TGCGCCAGCAGCCAGACACAGGGAGGGTGGACTGAAGCTTTCTTT
TRBJ1-4 - TRBV2 CASSEGPGSEEKLFF TGTGCCAGCAGTGAAGGGCCAGGGTCTGAGGAAAAACTGTTTTTT
TRBJ1-1 TRBD1 TRBV25-1 CASRDRGTTEAFF TGTGCCAGCAGGGACAGGGGTACCACTGAAGCTTTCTTT
TRBJ1-2 - TRBV6-5 CASSRTEFDGYTF TGTGCCAGCAGTCGGACCGAGTTCGATGGCTACACCTTC
TRBJ1-2 TRBD1 TRBV2 CASTERGGTAVGRYGYTF TGTGCCAGCACCGAACGGGGTGGGACAGCGGTCGGCCGCTATGGCTACACCTTC
TRBJ1-1 TRBD1 TRBV28 CATLDRVDTEAFF TGTGCCACCCTGGACAGGGTGGACACTGAAGCTTTCTTT
TRBJ2-1 - TRBV4-2 CASSQGSGNEQFF TGTGCCAGCAGCCAAGGGTCGGGGAATGAGCAGTTCTTC
TRBJ2-3 - TRBV7-6 CASSPRGDTQYF TGTGCCAGCAGCCCCCGTGGAGATACGCAGTATTTT
TRBJ2-5 - TRBV2 CATTSRVTSQETQYF TGTGCCACCACGTCCAGGGTAACGTCCCAAGAGACCCAGTACTTC
TRBJ1-3 - TRBV19 CASSILSGNTIYF TGTGCCAGTAGTATACTTTCAGGAAACACCATATATTTT
TRBJ2-4 TRBD2 TRBV5-4 CASSQTSGGDIQYF TGTGCCAGCAGCCAGACTAGCGGGGGAGACATTCAGTACTTC
TRBJ1-6 TRBD1 TRBV27 CASSSKGALMGSPLHF TGTGCCAGCAGTTCTAAGGGGGCTCTGATGGGCTCACCCCTCCACTTT
TRBJ1-1 - TRBV7-3 CASSADVNTEAFF TGTGCCAGCAGCGCGGACGTGAACACTGAAGCTTTCTTT
TRBJ1-2 TRBD1 TRBV27 CASPYPPGGDGYTF TGTGCCAGCCCCTACCCTCCAGGGGGCGATGGCTACACCTTC
TRBJ2-7 TRBD2 TRBV11-2 CASSFKGWGGLAGSYEQYF TGTGCCAGCAGCTTTAAGGGTTGGGGTGGACTAGCGGGCTCCTACGAGCAGTACTTC
TRBJ2-2 - TRBV6-6 CASRGSPGTGELFF TGTGCCAGCAGGGGATCCCCGGGGACCGGGGAGCTGTTTTTT
TRBJ2-7 TRBD1 TRBV6-5 CASNPRDRGTYEQYF TGTGCCAGCAATCCCCGGGACAGGGGAACCTACGAGCAGTACTTC
TRBJ2-7 - TRBV7-6 CASSLEPGTRIGEQYF TGTGCCAGCAGCTTAGAGCCCGGGACGAGGATAGGGGAGCAGTACTTC
TRBJ2-1 - TRBV12-3/TRBV12-4 CASSDHREGEQFF TGTGCCAGCAGTGACCACAGGGAAGGTGAGCAGTTCTTC
TRBJ1-2 - TRBV30 CAWSVEALNGYTF TGTGCCTGGAGTGTAGAGGCACTCAATGGCTACACCTTC
TRBJ1-1 TRBD1 TRBV5-1 CASSLAGGPVGTGAVRTEAFF TGCGCCAGCAGCTTGGCGGGCGGACCCGTTGGGACAGGGGCTGTGAGGACTGAAGCTTTCTTT
TRBJ2-7 - TRBV2 CASSEDQGSYEQYF TGTGCCAGCAGTGAAGATCAGGGCAGCTACGAGCAGTACTTC
TRBJ1-5 TRBD1 TRBV18 CASSPATGGGNQPQHF TGTGCCAGCTCACCGGCGACAGGGGGCGGCAATCAGCCCCAGCATTTT
TRBJ1-5 - TRBV4-1 CASSPLDGYSNQPQHF TGCGCCAGCAGCCCCTTAGACGGTTATAGCAATCAGCCCCAGCATTTT
TRBJ2-7 - TRBV11-3 CASSSVADEQYF TGTGCCAGCAGCTCTGTGGCGGACGAGCAGTACTTC
TRBJ2-7 - TRBV4-1 CASSRLTAEAWSYEQYF TGCGCCAGCAGCCGGTTGACTGCGGAGGCGTGGTCCTACGAGCAGTACTTC
TRBJ2-3 TRBD2 TRBV5-6 CASSSMLAGEYTDTQYF TGTGCCAGCAGCTCCATGCTAGCGGGGGAGTACACAGATACGCAGTATTTT
TRBJ2-3 TRBD2 TRBV2 CASSVGQRGAPDTQYF TGTGCCAGCAGTGTCGGCCAGCGGGGGGCCCCCGATACGCAGTATTTT
TRBJ1-6 - TRBV7-2 CASSLDESAPLHF TGTGCCAGCAGCTTAGATGAGTCGGCACCCCTCCACTTT
TRBJ1-2 - TRBV6-1 CASSETYGYTF TGTGCCAGCAGTGAGACCTATGGCTACACCTTC
TRBJ2-3 - TRBV7-6 CASSLGTLSTDTQYF TGTGCCAGCAGCCTAGGGACACTAAGCACAGATACGCAGTATTTT
TRBJ1-4 - TRBV7-2 CASRTGQNEKLFF TGTGCCAGCAGAACCGGTCAAAATGAAAAACTGTTTTTT
TRBJ1-2 - TRBV30 CAWSGSDHYGYTF TGTGCCTGGAGTGGTTCAGACCACTATGGCTACACCTTC
TRBJ1-2 - TRBV18 CASSPPAGGNYGYTF TGTGCCAGCTCACCACCGGCGGGTGGGAACTATGGCTACACCTTC
TRBJ1-2 - TRBV15 CATSRDPDYAGHYGYTF TGTGCCACCAGCAGAGATCCTGATTACGCGGGGCACTATGGCTACACCTTC
TRBJ1-3 - TRBV3-1/TRBV3-2 CASSQRDNGRSGNTIYF TGTGCCAGCAGCCAACGGGACAACGGGAGGTCGGGAAACACCATATATTTT
TRBJ2-7 - TRBV5-5 CASSRRPTDSYEQYF TGTGCCAGCAGCCGACGACCGACGGACTCCTACGAGCAGTACTTC
TRBJ2-3 - TRBV28 CASSLSGHVTDTQYF TGTGCCAGCAGTTTGAGCGGGCACGTCACAGATACGCAGTATTTT
TRBJ2-3 - TRBV28 CASSLGGGGTDTQYF TGTGCCAGCAGTTTAGGGGGAGGCGGCACAGATACGCAGTATTTT
TRBJ2-5 TRBD2 TRBV27 CASSLYRGGGLETQYF TGTGCCAGCAGTTTGTACCGGGGGGGAGGGTTAGAGACCCAGTACTTC
TRBJ2-1 TRBD2 TRBV7-6 CASSLSGTTYNEQFF TGTGCCAGCAGCCTCTCCGGGACTACCTACAATGAGCAGTTCTTC
TRBJ1-2 TRBD1 TRBV18 CASSPGGDYGYTF TGTGCCAGCTCCCCAGGGGGCGACTATGGCTACACCTTC
TRBJ1-5 TRBD1 TRBV4-3 CASSQGTGVNQPQHF TGCGCCAGCAGCCAGGGGACAGGGGTGAACCAGCCCCAGCATTTT
TRBJ2-5 - TRBV6-1 CASSEDRVSETQYF TGTGCCAGCAGTGAAGACAGGGTGTCAGAGACCCAGTACTTC